This T cell receptor beta chain was sequenced during a study of T cells after yellow fever vaccination. TCRdb recomputed calls from the 5' RACE reads with MiXCR, one row per CDR3 protein. The sample shows 200,000 to 250,000 distinct CDR3 sequences, around 3.1% of them seen only once. This clonotype was counted only a few times. CDR1 is MGHDK, CDR2 SYGVNS, per germline. With 6 bases removed from V and 0 bases from J, the gap between germline ends came to 12 bases. The CDR3 totals 16 residues. The sample here was CD4+ T cells sorted from PBMCs, taken 10 days after the yellow fever booster vaccination. The clonotype comes from a man younger than 30 who received the YFV17D yellow fever vaccine. This chain joins TRBV25-1 and TRBJ2-6; possible D gene TRBD1, 6 bases. The CDR3 protein is CASSPGQLSGANVLTF. The CDR3 DNA reads TGTGCCAGCAGCCCGGGACAACTCTCTGGGGCCAACGTCCTGACTTTC.